The present entry profiles one TCR beta chain with its context. The target antigen is unknown. Using immunoSEQ multiplex PCR, the repertoire was profiled, and TCRdb retains in-frame clones only, with some absent. This table has 100,000 to 150,000 clones, 80% to 95% appearing once. The CDR3 runs to 16 residues. Germline loops: CDR1 SGHVS, CDR2 FQNEAQ. The V end was cut by 4 bases, the J end by 1 base, with 16 bases between. The sample belongs to a study of T cell responses to AZD1222 COVID-19 vaccine. Study-wide results and limits: Researchers report vaccine-associated CD4 TCRs spanning spike, with dominance at 160-218 and 743-854. Repertoires were collected only later (after the peak T cell response had occurred). The donors showed a predominance of white British ancestry and of females, with possible underestimation of clonal diversity.

The receptor was derived from an adult who received the AZD1222 COVID-19 vaccine. The sequencing here drew on peripheral blood, taken 28 days after the second AZD1222 dose. This sequence joins TRBV7-8 and TRBJ1-1; perhaps TRBD1 as D (6 bases). The CDR3 coding sequence is TGTGCCAGCAGCTCCAAGGTGGGGGGGCCGAACACTGAAGCTTTCTTT. This translates into CASSSKVGGPNTEAFF. Together with reference TRBV7-8 and TRBJ1-1, the CDR3 gives the full variable domain: GAGVSQSPRYKVAKRGQDVALRCDPISGHVSLFWYQQALGQGPEFLTYFQNEAQLDKSGLPSDRFFAERPEGSVSTLKIQRTQQEDSAVYLCASSSKVGGPNTEAFFGQGTRLTVV.